This is a list of T cell receptor beta chains from one sample in a study of blood T cell repertoires in COVID-19. Only in-frame clones appear in the TCRdb table, and some are missing; sequencing was by immunoSEQ multiplex PCR. The table shows roughly 200,000 clones, with 76% occurring only once. Specimen: peripheral blood. The receptors stem from a woman between 50 and 59 years old with active or convalescent COVID-19. The CDR3 runs from the conserved cysteine through the conserved F or W. D genes are given only for firm matches. For some rows the clone size is stated as once, few or many, or as a class when expanded; others skip it.

>TRBD2|-|TRBJ2-1|TRBV6-5
TGTGCCAGCAGTTACCGTGTAGCGGGAGATGTTGAGCAGTTCTTC
CASSYRVAGDVEQFF
>TRBD2|-|TRBJ2-7|TRBV5-6
TGTGCCAGCAGCTTTGGGAGGGCCCGATACGAGCAGTACTTC
CASSFGRARYEQYF
>TRBD1|-|TRBJ2-3|TRBV7-2
TGTGCCAGCAGCCCGCACAGGGGTGATACGCAGTATTTT
CASSPHRGDTQYF
>TRBD1|once|TRBJ1-4|TRBV7-9
TGTGCCAGCAGCTTAGCGCGGACAGGGGGTCAAGAAAAACTGTTTTTT
CASSLARTGGQEKLFF
>TRBD1|-|TRBJ1-4|TRBV19
TGTGCCAGTAAAAACAGGGGATTGAATGAAAAACTGTTTTTT
CASKNRGLNEKLFF
>-|-|TRBJ1-5|TRBV12-3/TRBV12-4
TGTGCCAGCAGTTTAGCCCCACCTAGACTGCATTTT
CASSLAPPRLHF
>-|-|TRBJ1-5|TRBV4-3
TGCGCCAGCAGCCCACAGGGAATCAATCAGCCCCAGCATTTT
CASSPQGINQPQHF
>TRBD2|few|TRBJ2-1|TRBV30
TGTGCCTGTTGGGGACCAAGCGGGGGGGCTCGGGAGCAGTTCTTC
CACWGPSGGAREQFF
>TRBD1|-|TRBJ1-6|TRBV25-1
TGTGCCAGCAGGGTGGACAGGGCTGATTCACCCCTCCACTTT
CASRVDRADSPLHF
>-|-|TRBJ1-2|TRBV6-5
TGTGCCAGCAGTTACGGGGTCGTGGGGGGAATTAATGGCTACACCTTC
CASSYGVVGGINGYTF
>-|few|TRBJ1-1|TRBV18
TGTGCCAGCTCACCACTGCTGGCCACTGAAGCTTTCTTT
CASSPLLATEAFF
>TRBD2|-|TRBJ2-7|TRBV11-2
TGTGCCAGCAGTCCCTCGGGGACTAGCCTTCATGAGCAGTACTTC
CASSPSGTSLHEQYF
>TRBD2|once|TRBJ2-1|TRBV19
TGTGCCAGTAGTATCCAACTAGCGGGGGGCTACAATGAGCAGTTCTTC
CASSIQLAGGYNEQFF
>-|-|TRBJ1-1|TRBV19
TGTGCCAGTAGTATTCAGGGAAGCACTGAAGCTTTCTTT
CASSIQGSTEAFF
>-|-|TRBJ1-2|TRBV5-1
TGCGCCAGCAGCTTGGGACAGGAAGAGAACTATGGCTACACCTTC
CASSLGQEENYGYTF
>-|-|TRBJ1-5|TRBV19
TGTGCCAGTAAAGCGAGCCAATCCTATCAGCCCCAGCATTTT
CASKASQSYQPQHF
>-|-|TRBJ1-2|TRBV7-9
TGTGCCAGCAGCTTAGCCAGAAATACTAACTATGGCTACACCTTC
CASSLARNTNYGYTF
>-|medium-sized|TRBJ1-1|TRBV19
TGTGCCAGTAGTACAGGGCTGAGCACTGAAGCTTTCTTT
CASSTGLSTEAFF
>-|-|TRBJ2-7|TRBV5-6
TGTGCCAGCAGCTTGGCGGACAGACCCTACGAGCAGTACTTC
CASSLADRPYEQYF
>-|-|TRBJ1-3|TRBV6-2/TRBV6-3
TGTGCCAGCAGTTACCGGGGAGGCGGAAACACCATATATTTT
CASSYRGGGNTIYF
>-|-|TRBJ2-7|TRBV3-1/TRBV3-2
TGTGCCAGCAGCCAAGCCCGAAAGGGCGAAGGGGCCGACTACGAGCAGTACTTC
CASSQARKGEGADYEQYF
>TRBD2|-|TRBJ2-4|TRBV18
TGTGCCAGCTCACAGGGACTAGTGGGGCCCAAAAACATTCAGTACTTC
CASSQGLVGPKNIQYF
>-|-|TRBJ1-1|TRBV10-1
TGCGCCAGCGATCGGGCTACAGGGAGCCCCGGGAACACTGAAGCTTTCTTT
CASDRATGSPGNTEAFF
>-|few|TRBJ1-1|TRBV19
TGTGCCAGTAGTATCCGACGGAGCCCGGGGGGGACTGAAGCTTTCTTT
CASSIRRSPGGTEAFF
>TRBD1|-|TRBJ1-1|TRBV28
TGTGCCAGCAGTTCCCTACAGGGGAGGCTGAACACTGAAGCTTTCTTT
CASSSLQGRLNTEAFF
>TRBD1|-|TRBJ1-2|TRBV28
TGTGCCAGCACCGAACTACCCGATGGACAGGCGGGCTATGGCTACACCTTC
CASTELPDGQAGYGYTF
>-|once|TRBJ1-1|TRBV30
TGTGCCTGGAGTGTCTTAGTTTATTTTGGGGGCGCGGGCAAACCCTATGAAGCTTTCTTT
CAWSVLVYFGGAGKPYEAFF
>-|-|TRBJ1-1|TRBV7-2
TGTGCCAGCAGCTTTCGGCGGGGATCAGGAGATACTGAAGCTTTCTTT
CASSFRRGSGDTEAFF
>-|-|TRBJ2-7|TRBV5-3
TGTGCCAGAAGCTTCCTACCCATGACATCAGTCCACGAGCAGTACTTC
CARSFLPMTSVHEQYF
>TRBD2|-|TRBJ2-5|TRBV9
TGTGCCAGCAGCGCGGGAGGAGAGACCCAGTACTTC
CASSAGGETQYF
>-|many|TRBJ2-7|TRBV5-5
TGTGCCAGCAGCTACGTGGAGGGGCAGCTCAACGAGCAGTACTTC
CASSYVEGQLNEQYF
>-|once|TRBJ2-7|TRBV6-2/TRBV6-3
TGTGCCAGCAGTTACTCGAATTACACCACCTACGAGCAGTACTTC
CASSYSNYTTYEQYF
>-|-|TRBJ2-5|TRBV5-6
TGTGCCAGCAGCTTGGCACAGGCTGAGAAGACCCAGTACTTC
CASSLAQAEKTQYF
>-|-|TRBJ1-1|TRBV30
TGTGCCTGGATAATATACACTGAAGCTTTCTTT
CAWIIYTEAFF
>TRBD1|-|TRBJ2-5|TRBV6-5
TGTGCCAGCAGCACAGGGGGCTTGGAGACCCAGTACTTC
CASSTGGLETQYF
>TRBD2|-|TRBJ2-7|TRBV7-2
TGTACTTCGACCGGGGGGGCGGACGAGCAGTACTTC
CTSTGGADEQYF
>-|-|TRBJ1-1|TRBV9
TGTGCCAGCAGCCCGGGAACAGAGCCGCGCATAGCTTTCTTT
CASSPGTEPRIAFF
>-|-|TRBJ1-3|TRBV30
TGTGCCTGGAGTGTACAGAACACCATATATTTT
CAWSVQNTIYF
>-|-|TRBJ1-1|TRBV6-5
TGTGCCAGCAGTTACACATTGAGGGACACTGAAGCTTTCTTT
CASSYTLRDTEAFF
>-|once|TRBJ2-7|TRBV7-2
TGTGCCAGCAGCTTAGGCTCGAGAAACGAGCAGTACTTC
CASSLGSRNEQYF
>-|-|TRBJ2-1|TRBV9
TGTGCCAGCAGCGGACCGACTAGTGGCAATGAGCAGTTCTTC
CASSGPTSGNEQFF
>TRBD2|-|TRBJ2-5|TRBV7-8
TGTGCCAGCAGCCAGAGCGGGGGCATCCAAGAGACCCAGTACTTC
CASSQSGGIQETQYF
>TRBD1|-|TRBJ2-7|TRBV7-2
TGTGCCAGCAGCCCCCTGGGGACAGGGAACGAGCAGTACTTC
CASSPLGTGNEQYF
>TRBD1|-|TRBJ2-7|TRBV28
TGTGCCAGCATCCCCAAAAGGGACAGACTCTCCTACGAGCAGTACTTC
CASIPKRDRLSYEQYF
>-|once|TRBJ1-1|TRBV18
TGTGCCAGCTCACCGTTACAGGGGAACACTGAAGCTTTCTTT
CASSPLQGNTEAFF